This TCR beta chain was captured in a study of T cells in women clearing cervical HPV infection (dated by TCRdb to the late 2010s). Background for the entire study: The cases were about two dozen women with histologically confirmed HPV16-related CIN3 or worse, and 2 of those women had invasive cancers. Controls were around 24 women whose single incident HPV16 infection cleared within 12 months without precancer or cancer developing. Case blood was taken at the visit when the lesion was first identified, whereas control blood was taken when infection was no longer detected. For cases, a median interval of 149 days, with an interquartile range of roughly 80 to 200 days, was observed between lesion detection and blood sampling. HLA typing was available for only a few women, so HLA type could not be excluded as a confounder. This exploratory proof-of-principle case-control study, nested within the Guanacaste HPV Natural History Study in Costa Rica, compared TCR repertoires among women with different cervical HPV16 outcomes. Cases were matched to controls by age within five years and by the year the sample was collected. Median age was 34 years in cases versus roughly 37 in controls, and baseline characteristics did not differ significantly. In the parent cohort, roughly 9,700 women aged 18 or older were enrolled in Guanacaste, Costa Rica, during about 1993 to 1995 and then followed for around seven years. Quality controls consisted of five blinded duplicates per group, for a total of roughly 60 samples made up of around 50 participants and around ten replicates.

A remark on this clone: No cognate antigen has been identified for it. The CDR3 is cut off 3 residues early in the read; its end comes from the germline J gene.

The CDR3 contains 14 residues, cysteine and phenylalanine counted. Of the CDR3's DNA, 33 bases were read; they are in frame from base 1. Via the germline V gene, CDR1 is ENHRY and CDR2 SYGVKD. The junction carries 11 bases between V and J, which are trimmed by 6 bases and 0 bases respectively. Using the immunoSEQ assay, multiplex PCR amplified TCR beta CDR3 regions from an average of approximately 1,200 ng of genomic DNA per sample. Primer bias was corrected in the assay by using a complete synthetic TCR repertoire to establish an amplification baseline. The amplicons were sequenced using the Illumina platform. As for the authors' bioinformatics: Sequences were error-corrected by clustering with frequency ratios and a modified nearest-neighbor algorithm and were then analyzed in the immunoSEQ Analyzer with IMGT gene definitions. At each rarefaction depth, TCR richness and evenness were averaged over 20 rarefaction repeats, and samples with fewer sequences than the depth were excluded. V, D and J gene relative abundances were compared between groups with Wilcoxon rank sum tests, applying FDR correction. Blinded duplicates gave an intraclass correlation of around 96% for TCR richness and an average of roughly 76% across some 62 gene segments. TCRdb took this table from immuneACCESS and kept in-frame rearrangements with V and J called. Such tables lack part of the clones; where checked against another copy, unresolved V genes explain under half of the gap, and the rest is unexplained. For V, J and clone size, that table is used; D and trimming come from the DNA. The sample table includes about 30,000 clones. The ten largest make up 2.5% to 3% of the sample.

General findings and caveats noted by the study authors: Cases had lower TRBV6-7 relative abundance than controls (0.11% versus 0.16%; Bonferroni P = 0.0008). Because of the cross-sectional design, the study could not determine whether the associations came before infection or resulted from infection, and neither effector/memory subsets nor HPV-specific T cells were isolated. Cases were distinguished from controls with an estimated AUC of roughly 0.81 by random forest classifiers combining richness and V gene abundances. Because T-cell numbers per sample were unknown, differences in richness could reflect varying T-cell content rather than repertoire biology. Across sequencing depths, CIN3+ cases showed significantly higher TCR repertoire richness than controls, but evenness did not differ between the groups.

Every participant had a single incident cervical HPV16 infection, and prevalent HPV16 infections were excluded. Cervical HPV DNA was detected with MY09/MY11 PCR, and genotyping was done with dot-blot hybridization. More than 14 mL of heparinized blood was centrifuged, after which the buffy coat was aliquoted, frozen at -30 degrees C, and then stored at -80 degrees C. QIAGEN kits were used to extract genomic DNA from the buffy coat specimens. Rearrangement joined TRBV10-3 to TRBJ1-1; tentative D gene TRBD1, with 6 bases matching. The specimen sequenced was blood buffy coat. The sequence was collected from a woman between 18 and 69 years old with a cervical HPV16 infection that either progressed to CIN3+ or cleared (not recorded which). The CDR3 protein: CAIREGQMNTEAFF. The covered CDR3 bases are TGTGCCATCAGGGAAGGACAGATGAACACTGAA.